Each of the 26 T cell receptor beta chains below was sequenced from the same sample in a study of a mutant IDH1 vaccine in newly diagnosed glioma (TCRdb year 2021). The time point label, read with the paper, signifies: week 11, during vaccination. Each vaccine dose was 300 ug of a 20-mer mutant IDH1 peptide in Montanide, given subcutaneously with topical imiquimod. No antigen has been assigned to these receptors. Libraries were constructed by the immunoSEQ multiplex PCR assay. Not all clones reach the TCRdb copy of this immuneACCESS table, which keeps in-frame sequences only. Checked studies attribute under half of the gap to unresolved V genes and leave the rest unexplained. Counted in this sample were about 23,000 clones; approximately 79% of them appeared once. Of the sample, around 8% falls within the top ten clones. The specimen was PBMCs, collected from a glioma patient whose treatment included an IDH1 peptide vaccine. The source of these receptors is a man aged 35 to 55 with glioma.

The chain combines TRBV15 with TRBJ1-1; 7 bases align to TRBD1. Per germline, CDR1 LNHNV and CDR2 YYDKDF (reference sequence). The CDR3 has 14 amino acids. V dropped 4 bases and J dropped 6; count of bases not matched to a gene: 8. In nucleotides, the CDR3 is TGTGCCACCAGCACCGACAGGGTTCCGGCTGAAGCTTTCTTT. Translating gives CATSTDRVPAEAFF.

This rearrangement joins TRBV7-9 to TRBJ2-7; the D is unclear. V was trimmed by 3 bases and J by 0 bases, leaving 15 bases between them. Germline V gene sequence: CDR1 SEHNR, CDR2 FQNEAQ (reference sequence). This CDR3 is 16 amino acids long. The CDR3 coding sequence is TGTGCCAGCAGCTTGGGGAAGGACCTAATCTCCTACGAGCAGTACTTC. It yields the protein CASSLGKDLISYEQYF.

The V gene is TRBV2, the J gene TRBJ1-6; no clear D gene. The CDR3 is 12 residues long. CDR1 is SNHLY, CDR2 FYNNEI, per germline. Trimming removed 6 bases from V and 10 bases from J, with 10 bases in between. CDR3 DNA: TGTGCCAGCAGCCCGGAGGGATCACCCCTCCACTTT. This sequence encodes CASSPEGSPLHF.

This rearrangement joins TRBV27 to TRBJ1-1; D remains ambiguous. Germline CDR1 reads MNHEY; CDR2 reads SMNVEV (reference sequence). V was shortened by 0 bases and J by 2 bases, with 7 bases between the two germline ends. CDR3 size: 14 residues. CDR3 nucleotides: TGTGCCAGCAGTTTATCGTGGAGTAACACTGAAGCTTTCTTT. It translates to CASSLSWSNTEAFF.

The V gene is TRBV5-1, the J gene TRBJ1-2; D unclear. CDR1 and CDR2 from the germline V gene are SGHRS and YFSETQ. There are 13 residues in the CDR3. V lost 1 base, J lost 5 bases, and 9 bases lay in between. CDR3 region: CASSLLPAYGYTF. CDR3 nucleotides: TGCGCCAGCAGCTTGTTGCCAGCTTATGGCTACACCTTC.

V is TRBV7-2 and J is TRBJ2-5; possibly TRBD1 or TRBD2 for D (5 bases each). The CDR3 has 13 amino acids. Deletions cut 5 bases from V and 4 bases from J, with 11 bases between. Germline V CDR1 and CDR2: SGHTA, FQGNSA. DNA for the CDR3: TGTGCCAGCAGCACGGGACCCGTAGAGACCCAGTACTTC. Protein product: CASSTGPVETQYF.

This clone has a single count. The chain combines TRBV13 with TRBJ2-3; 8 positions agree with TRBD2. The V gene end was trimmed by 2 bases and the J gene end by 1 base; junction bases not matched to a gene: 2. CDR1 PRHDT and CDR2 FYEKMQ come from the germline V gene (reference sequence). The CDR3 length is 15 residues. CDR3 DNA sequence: TGTGCCAGCAGCTTAAGCGGGGGTGGCACAGATACGCAGTATTTT. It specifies CASSLSGGGTDTQYF.

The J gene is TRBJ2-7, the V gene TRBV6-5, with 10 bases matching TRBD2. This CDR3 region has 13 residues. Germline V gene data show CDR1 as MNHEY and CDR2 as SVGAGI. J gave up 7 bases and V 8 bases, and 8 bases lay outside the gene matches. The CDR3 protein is CASAPQLAGEQYF. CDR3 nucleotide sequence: TGTGCCAGCGCCCCCCAACTAGCGGGAGAGCAGTACTTC.

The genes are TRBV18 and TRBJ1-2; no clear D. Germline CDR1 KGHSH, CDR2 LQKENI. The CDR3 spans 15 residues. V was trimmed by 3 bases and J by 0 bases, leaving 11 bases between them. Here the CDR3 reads CASSPRPRTNYGYTF. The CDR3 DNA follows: TGTGCCAGCTCACCCCGCCCGCGGACTAACTATGGCTACACCTTC.

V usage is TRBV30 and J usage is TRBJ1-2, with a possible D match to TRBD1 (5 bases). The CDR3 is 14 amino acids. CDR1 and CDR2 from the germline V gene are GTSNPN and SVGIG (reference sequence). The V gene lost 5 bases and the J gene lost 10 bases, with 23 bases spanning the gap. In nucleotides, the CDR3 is TGTGCCTGGGGGGAAAAGGGGACGAGGATTGACTACACCTTC. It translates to CAWGEKGTRIDYTF.

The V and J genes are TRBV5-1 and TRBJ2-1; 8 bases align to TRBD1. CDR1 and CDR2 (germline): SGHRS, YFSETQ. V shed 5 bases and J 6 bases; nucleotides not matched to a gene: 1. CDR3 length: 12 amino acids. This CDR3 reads CASSTGGNEQFF. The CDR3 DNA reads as TGCGCCAGCAGTACAGGGGGCAATGAGCAGTTCTTC.

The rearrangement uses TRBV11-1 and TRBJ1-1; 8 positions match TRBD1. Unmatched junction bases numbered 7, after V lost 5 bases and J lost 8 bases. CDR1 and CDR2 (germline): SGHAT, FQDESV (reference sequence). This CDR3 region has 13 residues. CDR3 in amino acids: CASSNRRDREAFF. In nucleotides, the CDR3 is TGTGCCAGCAGCAACCGCCGGGACAGGGAAGCTTTCTTT.

CDR3 region: CASSYSGGGEQYV. Written as DNA, the CDR3 is TGTGCCAGCAGTTACTCAGGGGGCGGCGAGCAGTACGTC. The chain links TRBV6-6 to TRBJ2-7, with 7 nucleotides matching TRBD1. The CDR3 spans 13 residues. With V trimmed by 0 bases and J by 6 bases, 2 bases remained unmatched. Germline assignment: CDR1 MNHNY and CDR2 SVGAGI (reference sequence).

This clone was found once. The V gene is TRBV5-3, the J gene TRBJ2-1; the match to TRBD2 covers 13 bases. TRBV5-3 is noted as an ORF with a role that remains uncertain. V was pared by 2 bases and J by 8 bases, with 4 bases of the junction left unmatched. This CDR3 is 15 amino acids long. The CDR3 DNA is TGTGCCAGAAGCTTAACTAGCGGGAGGGAGTATGAGCAGTTCTTC. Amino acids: CARSLTSGREYEQFF.

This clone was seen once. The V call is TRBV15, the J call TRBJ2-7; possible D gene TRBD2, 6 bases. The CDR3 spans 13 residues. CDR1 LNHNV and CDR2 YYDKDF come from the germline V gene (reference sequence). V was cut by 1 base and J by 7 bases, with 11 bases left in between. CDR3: CATSRVPSGEQYV. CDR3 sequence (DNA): TGTGCCACCAGCAGAGTTCCCAGCGGGGAGCAGTACGTC.

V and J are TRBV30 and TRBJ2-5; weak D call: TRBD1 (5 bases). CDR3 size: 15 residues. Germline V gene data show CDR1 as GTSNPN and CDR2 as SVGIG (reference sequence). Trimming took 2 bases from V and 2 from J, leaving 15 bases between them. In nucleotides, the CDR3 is TGTGCCTGGAGTCCCTATTTCGACAGACAAGAGACCCAGTACTTC. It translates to CAWSPYFDRQETQYF.

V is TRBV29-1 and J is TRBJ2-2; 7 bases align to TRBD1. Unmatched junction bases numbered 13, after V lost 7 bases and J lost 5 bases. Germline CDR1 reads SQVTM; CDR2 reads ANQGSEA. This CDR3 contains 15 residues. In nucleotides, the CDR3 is TGCAGCGCTATCGGACAGGCTTCAAGGACCGGGGAGCTGTTTTTT. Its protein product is CSAIGQASRTGELFF.

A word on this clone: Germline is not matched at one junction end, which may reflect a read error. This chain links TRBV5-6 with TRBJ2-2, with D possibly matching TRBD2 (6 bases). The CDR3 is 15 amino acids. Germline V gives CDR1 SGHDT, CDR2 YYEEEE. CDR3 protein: CASSPRRGEHRGAVF. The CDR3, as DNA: TGTGCCAGCAGCCCTCGGAGGGGAGAACACCGGGGAGCTGTTTTT.

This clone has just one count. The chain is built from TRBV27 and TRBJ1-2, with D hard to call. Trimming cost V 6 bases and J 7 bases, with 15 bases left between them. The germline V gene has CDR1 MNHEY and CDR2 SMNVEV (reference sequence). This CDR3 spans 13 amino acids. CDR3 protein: CASRPSPGFGYTF. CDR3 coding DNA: TGTGCCAGCAGACCTAGCCCCGGGTTTGGCTACACCTTC.

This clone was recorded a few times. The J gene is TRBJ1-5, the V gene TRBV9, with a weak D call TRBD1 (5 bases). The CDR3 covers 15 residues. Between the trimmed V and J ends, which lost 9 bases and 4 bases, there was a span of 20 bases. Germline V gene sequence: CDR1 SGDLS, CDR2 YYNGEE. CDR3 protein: CATIGHNGNNQPQHF. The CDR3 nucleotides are TGTGCCACCATAGGACACAACGGCAATAATCAGCCCCAGCATTTT.

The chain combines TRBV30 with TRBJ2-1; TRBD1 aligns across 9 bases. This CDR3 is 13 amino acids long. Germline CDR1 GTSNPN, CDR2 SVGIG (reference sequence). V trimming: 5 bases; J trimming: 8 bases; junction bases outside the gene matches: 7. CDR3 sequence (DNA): TGTGCCTGGGACAGGGGGAGATTGGATGAGCAGTTCTTC. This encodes CAWDRGRLDEQFF. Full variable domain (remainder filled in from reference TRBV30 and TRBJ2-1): SQTIHQWPATLVQPVGSPLSLECTVEGTSNPNLYWYRQAAGRGLQLLFYSVGIGQISSEVPQNLSASRPQDRQFILSSKKLLLSDSGFYLCAWDRGRLDEQFFGPGTRLTVL.

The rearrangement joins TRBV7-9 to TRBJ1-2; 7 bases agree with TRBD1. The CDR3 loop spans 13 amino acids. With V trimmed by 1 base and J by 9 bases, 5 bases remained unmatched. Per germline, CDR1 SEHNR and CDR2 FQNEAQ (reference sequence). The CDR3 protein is CASSLEQGLSYTF. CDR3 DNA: TGTGCCAGCAGCTTAGAACAGGGGTTGAGCTACACCTTC. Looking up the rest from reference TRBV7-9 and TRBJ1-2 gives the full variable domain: DTGVSQNPRHKITKRGQNVTFRCDPISEHNRLYWYRQTLGQGPEFLTYFQNEAQLEKSRLLSDRFSAERPKGSFSTLEIQRTEQGDSAMYLCASSLEQGLSYTFGSGTRLTVV.

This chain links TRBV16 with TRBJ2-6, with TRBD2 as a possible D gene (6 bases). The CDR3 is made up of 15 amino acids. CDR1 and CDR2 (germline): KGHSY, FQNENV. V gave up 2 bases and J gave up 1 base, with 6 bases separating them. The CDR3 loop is CASSQGGSGANVLTF. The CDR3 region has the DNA TGTGCCAGCAGCCAAGGAGGGTCTGGGGCCAACGTCCTGACTTTC. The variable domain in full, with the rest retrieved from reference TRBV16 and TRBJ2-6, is GEEVAQTPKHLVRGEGQKAKLYCAPIKGHSYVFWYQQVLKNEFKFLISFQNENVFDETGMPKERFSAKCLPNSPCSLEIQATKLEDSAVYFCASSQGGSGANVLTFGAGSRLTVL.

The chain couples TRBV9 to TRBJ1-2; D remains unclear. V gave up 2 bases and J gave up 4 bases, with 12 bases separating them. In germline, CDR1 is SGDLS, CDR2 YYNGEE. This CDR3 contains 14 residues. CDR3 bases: TGTGCCAGCAGCGTGGACTCCGGGGTCTATGGCTACACCTTC. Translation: CASSVDSGVYGYTF.

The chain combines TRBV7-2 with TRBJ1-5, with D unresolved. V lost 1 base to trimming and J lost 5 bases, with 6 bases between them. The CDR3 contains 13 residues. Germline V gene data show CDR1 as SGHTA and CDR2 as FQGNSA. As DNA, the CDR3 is TGTGCCAGCAGCTTAGGTAAACATCAGCCCCAGCATTTT. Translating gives CASSLGKHQPQHF.

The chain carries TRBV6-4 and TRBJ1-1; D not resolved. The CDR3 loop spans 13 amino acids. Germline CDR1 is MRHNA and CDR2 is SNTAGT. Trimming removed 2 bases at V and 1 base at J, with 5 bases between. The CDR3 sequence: CASSDRENTEAFF. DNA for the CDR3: TGTGCCAGCAGTGACCGGGAGAACACTGAAGCTTTCTTT.